This T cell receptor (beta chain) is from a study of shared clonotypes between healthy human individuals. Findings of the study overall: In a few donors, around 4.5% of naive CD4 clonotypes appeared in common. Generally, estimated richness proved larger in naive subsets than it did in memory subsets.

CD4+ cells underwent separation, giving CD45RA+ naive and CD45RA-negative memory subsets. Of note for this clone: What it binds is unknown.

Replicate PCRs from sorted subsets contained around 200 ng DNA, which is approximately 30,000 T cell genomes. Method: immunoSEQ multiplex PCR; TCRdb's copy keeps in-frame clones and lacks some. The repertoire holds approximately 2.5 million clones, with around 90% as singletons. CDR3 length equals 21 residues. The V gene's germline CDR1 is SNHLY and CDR2 FYNNEI. Trimming removed 1 base at V and 1 base at J, with 29 bases between. The chain combines TRBV2 with TRBJ2-7; D uncertain. The sequence derives from a man in his late teens or twenties in good health. The specimen sequenced was naive CD4+ T cells sorted from blood. Indicated subset: CD45RA+ positively selected. As DNA, the CDR3 is TGTGCCAGCAGTGAAGGAATTAGGATGTCGGCACTTTACGATTCATCCTACGAGCAGTACTTC. This codes for CASSEGIRMSALYDSSYEQYF.